This T cell receptor beta chain derives from a study of shared clonotypes between healthy human individuals. Whole-study context: Per donor, three plates held CD4 naive cells, three held CD4 memory, two held CD8 naive and one held CD8 memory.

Deep was the level used in running the assay. Replicate sorted-subset PCRs were loaded with about 0.2 ug DNA, 30,000 to 35,000 T cell genomes. Measured with immunoSEQ multiplex PCR; TCRdb has only the in-frame clones, and not every one. The table lists hundreds of thousands of clones, over 70% of them singletons. V lost 3 bases, J lost 6 bases, and 8 bases stayed unmatched. The germline V gene has CDR1 KGHSH and CDR2 LQKENI. The CDR3 runs to 16 residues. The donor cohort consisted entirely of Caucasian adults residing in Nashville, Tennessee. This TCR was recovered from a man aged 25-45 years in good health. The sample was memory CD4+ T cells sorted from blood. Sample subset: CD45RA-negative fraction. The V gene is TRBV18, the J gene TRBJ1-4; TRBD1 matches at 9 bases. CDR3 sequence reads: CASSPWTGERDEKLFF. Written as DNA, the CDR3 is TGTGCCAGCTCACCGTGGACAGGGGAACGGGATGAAAAACTGTTTTTT.